This is a list of T cell receptor beta chains from one sample in a study of radiotherapy plus CTLA-4 blockade in lung cancer. Sequencing used immunoSEQ multiplex PCR; TCRdb keeps in-frame clones, though not all of them. The sample holds tens of thousands of clones, 60% to 80% seen once. The sequences come from peripheral blood, collected from a patient treated with radiotherapy plus ipilimumab. The receptors originated from a human donor with non-small cell lung cancer who had a complete response to radiotherapy plus ipilimumab. The CDR3 runs from the conserved cysteine through the conserved F or W. The D gene is left open where the match is weak. Size values are once, few and many counts, or a class for expanded clones, and some rows have none.

>NA|TRBJ1-2|NA|TRBV19
CASSPHQGRMDGYTF
TGTGCCAGTAGTCCACATCAGGGAAGGATGGATGGCTACACCTTC
>NA|TRBJ1-5|NA|TRBV19
CASSMGRQPQHF
TGTGCCAGTAGTATGGGGCGTCAGCCCCAGCATTTT
>NA|TRBJ2-3|NA|TRBV2
CASRPDSQNTQYF
TGTGCCAGCAGACCCGACAGTCAGAATACGCAGTATTTT
>NA|TRBJ1-5|TRBD1|TRBV5-6
CASSLRSGTADQPQHF
TGTGCCAGCAGCTTGAGATCCGGGACAGCTGATCAGCCCCAGCATTTT
>NA|TRBJ2-7|NA|TRBV6-5
CASSPRLDEQYF
TGTGCCAGCAGCCCGAGACTAGACGAGCAGTACTTC
>NA|TRBJ2-7|TRBD2|TRBV18
CASSPPGTSREQYF
TGTGCCAGCTCACCGCCTGGGACTAGTCGGGAGCAGTACTTC
>NA|TRBJ2-7|TRBD1|TRBV5-1
CASSQTGSSHNEQYF
TGCGCCAGCAGCCAGACAGGGAGCAGTCACAACGAGCAGTACTTC
>NA|TRBJ2-2|NA|TRBV10-3
CAISETNGGTGELFF
TGTGCCATCAGTGAAACTAACGGAGGCACCGGGGAGCTGTTTTTT
>NA|TRBJ1-4|TRBD1|TRBV7-2
CASSLYGTGWVATNEKLFF
TGTGCCAGCAGCTTATATGGGACAGGGTGGGTCGCGACTAATGAAAAACTGTTTTTT
>NA|TRBJ2-7|TRBD2|TRBV28
CASSLAGTSSYEQYF
TGTGCCAGCAGTTTAGCGGGGACTAGCTCCTACGAGCAGTACTTC
>NA|TRBJ2-1|TRBD2|TRBV6-8
CATGGSPNEQFF
TGTGCCACAGGCGGGAGCCCCAATGAGCAGTTCTTC
>once|TRBJ2-2|TRBD2|TRBV7-2
CASSYSGGAGELFF
TGTGCCAGCAGCTATAGCGGGGGGGCCGGGGAGCTGTTTTTT
>once|TRBJ2-5|TRBD2|TRBV6-5
CASSYSGGSGKTQYF
TGTGCCAGCAGTTACTCGGGCGGGAGTGGAAAGACCCAGTACTTC
>NA|TRBJ2-7|NA|TRBV10-3
CAISDSENEQYF
TGTGCCATCAGCGACAGTGAGAACGAGCAGTACTTC
>NA|TRBJ1-1|NA|TRBV6-6
CASSYGQGAEAFF
TGTGCCAGCAGTTACGGGCAGGGCGCTGAAGCTTTCTTT
>NA|TRBJ2-3|NA|TRBV28
CASTNPGHTRDTQYF
TGTGCCAGTACGAACCCGGGACATACGCGAGATACGCAGTATTTT
>medium-sized|TRBJ2-7|NA|TRBV28
CASSTRRDYPFEQYF
TGTGCCAGCAGTACCCGACGGGATTATCCGTTCGAGCAGTACTTC
>NA|TRBJ1-1|NA|TRBV11-2
CASSYGTEAFF
TGTGCCAGCAGCTACGGTACTGAAGCTTTCTTT